The present TCR beta chain was sequenced within a study of blood T cell repertoires in COVID-19. About the study: The United States, Italy and Spain were the sources of the acute and convalescent COVID-19 samples. The analysed material was cDNA or gDNA that came from T cells, B-cell-depleted T cells, or PBMCs.

The V end lost 7 bases, the J end lost 6 bases, and 15 bases lay between the germline ends. This CDR3 contains 13 residues. The germline V gene encodes CDR1 SNHLY and CDR2 FYNNEI. In the study's own analysis: Estimated nucleated cell counts came from reference gene primer amplification. Sequencing was performed with immunoSEQ multiplex PCR; in TCRdb, only in-frame clones are kept and a portion is missing. For V, J and clone size, that table is used; D and trimming come from the DNA. The sample lists about 210,000 clones, around nine tenths occurring once. This receptor was obtained from a man younger than 35 with active or convalescent COVID-19. This rearrangement joins TRBV2 to TRBJ1-2; D gene unclear. Sequenced sample: peripheral blood. This chain's CDR3 is CASKTEPWDGYTF. The CDR3 DNA reads TGTGCCAGCAAAACAGAGCCCTGGGATGGCTACACCTTC.